The 6 T cell receptor beta chains in this list originate from one sample, sequenced in a study of blood T cell repertoires in COVID-19. Profiling relied on immunoSEQ multiplex PCR, and the TCRdb table lists in-frame clones only, not all of them. Among around 160,000 clones listed, around 90% were seen once. Sequences were obtained from peripheral blood. The receptors here all came from a man aged 55 to 70 with active or convalescent COVID-19.

J is TRBJ2-1 and V is TRBV21-1; the table's D call, TRBD2, was not checked against the DNA. TRBV21-1 is termed a pseudogene. This CDR3 spans 15 amino acids. The CDR3 spells CAYQSGRSSYNEQFF. The CDR3 DNA follows: TGTGCCTATCAATCGGGGAGGAGCTCCTACAATGAGCAGTTCTTC.

V gene TRBV2 combines with J gene TRBJ1-6; 9 bases are shared with TRBD1. V shed 5 bases and J 5 bases; nucleotides not matched to a gene: 4. The CDR3 sequence is 15 residues long. CDR1 is SNHLY, CDR2 FYNNEI, per germline. CDR3 DNA: TGTGCCAGCAGTCTACAGGGGGCAAATAATTCACCCCTCCACTTT. Translated: CASSLQGANNSPLHF.

V usage is TRBV6-2 or TRBV6-3 and J usage is TRBJ2-7, with 10 bases that match TRBD2. The germline V gene encodes CDR1 MNHEY and CDR2 SVGEGT. CDR3 length: 18 amino acids. With V trimmed by 4 bases and J by 3 bases, 15 bases remained unmatched. Here the CDR3 reads CASSFVLAGESWFYEQYF. As DNA, the CDR3 is TGTGCCAGCAGTTTCGTCCTAGCGGGAGAGTCTTGGTTCTACGAGCAGTACTTC.

The chain uses TRBV10-3 and TRBJ1-3; possible D gene TRBD1, 5 bases. The length of the CDR3 is 16 residues. Trimming removed 0 bases from V and 1 base from J, with 10 bases in between. CDR1 is ENHRY, CDR2 SYGVKD, per germline. The CDR3 reads CAISESGHRSGNTIYF. The CDR3 coding sequence is TGTGCCATCAGTGAGTCGGGGCACCGTTCTGGAAACACCATATATTTT.

The rearrangement joins TRBV5-4 to TRBJ2-1, with D perhaps TRBD1 (6 bases). The germline V gene encodes CDR1 SGHNT and CDR2 YYREEE (reference sequence). There are 12 residues in the CDR3. V lost 1 base, J lost 9 bases, and 8 bases lay in between. CDR3 DNA sequence: TGTGCCAGCAGCTTGATAGGGGGTGAGCAGTTCTTC. The encoded protein is CASSLIGGEQFF.

This chain connects TRBV3-1 (or the pseudogene TRBV3-2) to TRBJ2-2; TRBD2 matches at 10 bases. The CDR3 is 16 residues long. Germline V gives CDR1 LGHDT, CDR2 YNNKEL (reference sequence). Trimming at V came to 3 bases and at J to 0 bases, leaving 1 base not matched to a gene. The CDR3 sequence is CASSQLAGANTGELFF. The CDR3 nucleotides read TGTGCCAGCAGCCAGCTAGCGGGAGCGAACACCGGGGAGCTGTTTTTT.